Below are 9 T cell receptor beta chains sequenced from a single sample in a study of T cell repertoires in cytomegalovirus infection. TCRdb re-called the reads through MiXCR, storing one row per CDR3 protein. The sample consists of approximately 50,000 distinct CDR3 sequences, 15% to 25% of them appearing once. These receptors are not linked to any known antigen. This specimen was CD8+ T cells from cultured PBMCs, taken from culture after CMV antigen stimulation. The receptors were gathered from a human donor in good health (CMV status not recorded). Some clones in this sample may be carry-over from other donors' samples.

The J gene is TRBJ2-3, the V gene TRBV6-5, with 7 bases lining up with TRBD2. The CDR3 length is 14 residues. Germline CDR1 and CDR2: MNHEY and SVGAGI. J gave up 3 bases and V 2 bases, and 2 bases lay outside the gene matches. This CDR3 reads CASSYGGGTDTQYF. Here the CDR3 DNA reads TGTGCCAGCAGTTACGGCGGGGGAACAGATACGCAGTATTTT.

The V and J genes are TRBV5-1 and TRBJ2-1, with D perhaps matching TRBD2 (7 bases). Trimming left V 2 bases short and J 4 bases short, with 16 bases between. This CDR3 contains 16 residues. From germline, CDR1 is SGHRS and CDR2 YFSETQ. CDR3 in amino acids: CASSFHTGGEYNEQFF. The CDR3 DNA reads as TGCGCCAGCAGCTTCCATACGGGGGGCGAATACAATGAGCAGTTCTTC.

In its sample, this clonotype was seen a few times. Here the CDR3 reads CASNEENFNYGYTF. CDR3 nucleotide sequence: TGTGCCAGCAACGAGGAGAATTTTAACTATGGCTACACCTTC. The rearrangement joins TRBV5-6 to TRBJ1-2; D call uncertain. This CDR3 has 14 amino acids. The V end lost 6 bases, the J end lost 1 base, and 13 bases lay between the germline ends. Germline V gene data show CDR1 as SGHDT and CDR2 as YYEEEE.

There are many counts of this clonotype. The chain couples TRBV27 to TRBJ1-2, with 9 bases identical to TRBD1. This CDR3 region has 15 residues. V trimming: 0 bases; J trimming: 7 bases; junction bases outside the gene matches: 6. From germline, CDR1 is MNHEY and CDR2 SMNVEV (reference sequence). CDR3 loop: CASSLSKGQGAGYTF. In DNA form, the CDR3 reads TGTGCCAGCAGTTTATCGAAGGGACAGGGAGCTGGCTACACCTTC.

V and J are TRBV4-1 and TRBJ2-7; D is perhaps TRBD2 (5 bases). Germline V gene lookup returns CDR1 MGHRA and CDR2 YSYEKL. This CDR3 contains 16 residues. V was trimmed by 4 bases and J by 7 bases, leaving 23 bases between them. The CDR3 nucleotides are TGCGCCAGCAGCCTCCAACTACCGGGGTATCTAGGGGAGCAGTACTTC. It translates to CASSLQLPGYLGEQYF.

This clonotype has only a few counts. The chain employs TRBV10-3 and TRBJ2-1; D remains ambiguous. The V and J ends lost 3 bases and 5 bases respectively, with 17 bases between them. CDR1 and CDR2 from the germline V gene are ENHRY and SYGVKD. The CDR3 is 16 amino acids. The chain's CDR3 is CAISDRDSFEDNEQFF. The CDR3 nucleotides are TGTGCCATCAGTGATAGGGATTCCTTTGAGGACAATGAGCAGTTCTTC.

This clonotype was counted a few times. The rearrangement joins TRBV6-1 to TRBJ2-1; no reliable D call. The CDR3 spans 14 residues. Germline CDR1 MNHNS, CDR2 SASEGT. Trimming removed 2 bases from V and 3 bases from J, with 8 bases in between. CDR3 sequence: CASSEFGSYNEQFF. CDR3 bases: TGTGCCAGCAGTGAATTCGGCAGCTACAATGAGCAGTTCTTC.

This clonotype was detected only a few times. The rearrangement uses TRBV6-5 and TRBJ2-1; perhaps TRBD2 as D (5 bases). Deletions cut 0 bases from V and 6 bases from J, with 12 bases between. CDR1 is MNHEY and CDR2 is SVGAGI in the germline V gene. The length of the CDR3 is 15 residues. The CDR3 DNA follows: TGTGCCAGCAGTTACTCCTTGGACTCACCCAATGAGCAGTTCTTC. It is translated as CASSYSLDSPNEQFF.

This chain uses TRBV7-9 with TRBJ2-2; TRBD1 agrees at 8 bases. The CDR3 totals 16 residues. In germline, CDR1 is SEHNR, CDR2 FQNEAQ (reference sequence). CDR3 DNA sequence: TGTGCACTCCTCGAAAGCGGCAGGGGGCACTCCGGGGAGCTGTTTTTT. It codes for CALLESGRGHSGELFF.